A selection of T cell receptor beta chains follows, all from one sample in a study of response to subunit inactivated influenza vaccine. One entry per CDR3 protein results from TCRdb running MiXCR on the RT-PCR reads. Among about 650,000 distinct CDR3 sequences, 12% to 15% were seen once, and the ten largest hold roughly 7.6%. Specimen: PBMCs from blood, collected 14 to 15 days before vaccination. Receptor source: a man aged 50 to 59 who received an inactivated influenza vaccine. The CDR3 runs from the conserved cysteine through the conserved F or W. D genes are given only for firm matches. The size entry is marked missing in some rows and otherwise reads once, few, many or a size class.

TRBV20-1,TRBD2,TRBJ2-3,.,CSAPRRGGAPTDTQYF,TGCAGTGCACCCCGCCGCGGGGGGGCCCCGACAGATACGCAGTATTTT
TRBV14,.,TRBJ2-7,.,CASSQGRSSPYEQYF,TGTGCCAGCAGCCAAGGTCGGAGCAGTCCCTACGAGCAGTACTTC
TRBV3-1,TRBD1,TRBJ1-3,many,CASSLTGGEGNTIYF,TGTGCCAGCAGCCTCACAGGGGGCGAGGGAAACACCATATATTTT
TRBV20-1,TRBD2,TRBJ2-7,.,CSAERLAGGRYEQYF,TGCAGTGCGGAGAGGCTAGCGGGAGGGCGCTACGAGCAGTACTTC
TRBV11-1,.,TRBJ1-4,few,CASTPGAPNNEKLFF,TGTGCCAGCACCCCCGGGGCCCCGAATAATGAAAAACTGTTTTTT
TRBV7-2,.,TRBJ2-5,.,CASSLTLGGWETQYF,TGTGCCAGCAGCTTAACTTTGGGAGGCTGGGAGACCCAGTACTTC
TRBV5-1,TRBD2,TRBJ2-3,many,CASSSSGRATDTQYF,TGCGCCAGCAGCTCTAGCGGGAGAGCCACAGATACGCAGTATTTT
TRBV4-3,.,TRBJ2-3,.,CASSQGHAGSTDTQYF,TGCGCCAGCAGCCAAGGGCACGCGGGTAGCACAGATACGCAGTATTTT
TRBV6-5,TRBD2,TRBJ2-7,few,CASSYGLAGGFYEQYF,TGTGCCAGCAGTTACGGCCTAGCGGGGGGTTTCTACGAGCAGTACTTC
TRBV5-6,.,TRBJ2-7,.,CASSLPYSYEQYF,TGTGCCAGCAGCTTGCCTTATTCCTACGAGCAGTACTTC
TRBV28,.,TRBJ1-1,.,CASREKGGAFF,TGTGCCAGCAGAGAAAAGGGGGGAGCTTTCTTT
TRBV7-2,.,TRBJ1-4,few,CASSLTRLETNEKLFF,TGTGCCAGCAGCTTAACACGTCTCGAGACTAATGAAAAACTGTTTTTT
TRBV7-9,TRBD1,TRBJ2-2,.,CASSSYPGTGSTGELFF,TGTGCCAGCAGCTCCTATCCCGGGACAGGAAGCACCGGGGAGCTGTTTTTT
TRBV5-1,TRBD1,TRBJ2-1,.,CASSIRDRGSQQFF,TGCGCCAGCAGCATCCGGGACAGGGGGTCTCAGCAGTTCTTC
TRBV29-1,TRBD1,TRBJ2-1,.,CSVEDRDRGYNEQFF,TGCAGCGTTGAAGATCGGGACAGGGGCTACAATGAGCAGTTCTTC
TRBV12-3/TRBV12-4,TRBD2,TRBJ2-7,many,CASSLNSGVYEQYF,TGTGCCAGCAGCCTTAATAGCGGGGTTTACGAGCAGTACTTC
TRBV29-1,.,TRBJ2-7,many,CSVALSGPLGEQYF,TGCAGCGTTGCCCTCAGCGGTCCCCTTGGCGAGCAGTACTTC
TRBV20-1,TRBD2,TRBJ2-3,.,CSASAGLVTDTQYF,TGCAGTGCTAGCGCGGGACTAGTGACAGATACGCAGTATTTT
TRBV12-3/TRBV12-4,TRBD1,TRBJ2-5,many,CASSRTGPGETQYF,TGTGCCAGCAGCCGGACAGGGCCGGGAGAGACCCAGTACTTC
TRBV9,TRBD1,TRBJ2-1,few,CASSVAQGASNEQFF,TGTGCCAGCAGCGTAGCACAGGGGGCTAGCAATGAGCAGTTCTTC
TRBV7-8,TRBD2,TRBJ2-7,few,CASSSRRWGGNIYEQYF,TGTGCCAGCAGCTCCCGTCGTTGGGGAGGGAACATTTACGAGCAGTACTTC
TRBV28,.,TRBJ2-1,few,CASSPRTRSYNEQFF,TGTGCCAGCAGTCCTCGGACAAGGTCCTACAATGAGCAGTTCTTC
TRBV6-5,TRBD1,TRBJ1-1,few,CASSYTGTAEAFF,TGTGCCAGCAGTTACACCGGGACAGCAGAAGCTTTCTTT
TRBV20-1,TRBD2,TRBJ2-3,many,CSATGLAGVTDTQYF,TGCAGTGCTACCGGACTAGCGGGAGTTACAGATACGCAGTATTTT
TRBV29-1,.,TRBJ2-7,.,CSVRDTFYEQYF,TGCAGCGTACGGGACACCTTCTACGAGCAGTACTTC
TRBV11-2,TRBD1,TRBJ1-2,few,CASSQSRDREGSF,TGTGCCAGCAGCCAATCCCGGGACAGAGAAGGGAGCTTC
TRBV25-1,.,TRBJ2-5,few,CASSRGSYPQYF,TGTGCCAGCAGCAGAGGGAGTTATCCCCAGTACTTC
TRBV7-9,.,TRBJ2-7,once,CASSKGWGVEQYF,TGTGCCAGCAGCAAGGGGTGGGGTGTCGAGCAGTACTTC
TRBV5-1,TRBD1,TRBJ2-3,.,CASSEGDRVMDTQYF,TGCGCCAGCAGCGAAGGGGACAGGGTAATGGATACGCAGTATTTT
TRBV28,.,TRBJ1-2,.,CASSLSTYYGYTF,TGTGCCAGCAGTTTAAGCACCTACTATGGCTACACCTTC
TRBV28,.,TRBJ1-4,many,CASSLGTGDNEKLFF,TGTGCCAGCAGCCTGGGGACGGGAGATAATGAAAAACTGTTTTTT
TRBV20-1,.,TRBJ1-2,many,CSADVLRRRRNGYTF,TGCAGTGCTGACGTCCTACGGAGGAGACGGAATGGCTACACCTTC
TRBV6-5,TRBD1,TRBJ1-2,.,CASSFYGQGNYGYTF,TGTGCCAGCAGTTTCTACGGACAGGGGAACTATGGCTACACCTTC
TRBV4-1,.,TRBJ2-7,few,CASSQDFGGGLSSYEQYF,TGCGCCAGCAGCCAAGATTTTGGAGGGGGCCTGTCCTCCTACGAGCAGTACTTC
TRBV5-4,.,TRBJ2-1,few,CASSLVTGRSYNEQFF,TGTGCCAGCAGCTTGGTGACGGGAAGATCCTACAATGAGCAGTTCTTC
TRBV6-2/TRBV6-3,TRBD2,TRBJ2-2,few,CASSSPGLAGSGELFF,TGTGCCAGCAGTTCCCCGGGACTAGCGGGTTCCGGGGAGCTGTTTTTT
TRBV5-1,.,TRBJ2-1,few,CASSTYRANEQFF,TGCGCCAGCAGCACATACAGGGCCAATGAGCAGTTCTTC
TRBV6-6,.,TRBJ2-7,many,CASSYAGGAEQYF,TGTGCCAGCAGTTACGCAGGAGGGGCCGAGCAGTACTTC
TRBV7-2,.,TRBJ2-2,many,CASSLNPMRTGELFF,TGTGCCAGCAGCTTGAACCCCATGAGGACCGGGGAGCTGTTTTTT
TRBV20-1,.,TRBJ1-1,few,CSAYTPPEAFF,TGCAGTGCTTACACCCCCCCTGAAGCTTTCTTT
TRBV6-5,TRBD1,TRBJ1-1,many,CASSWSTGDTEAFF,TGTGCCAGCAGTTGGTCGACAGGGGACACTGAAGCTTTCTTT
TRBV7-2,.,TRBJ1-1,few,CASSLVSGDTEAFF,TGTGCCAGCAGCTTAGTGTCAGGGGACACTGAAGCTTTCTTT
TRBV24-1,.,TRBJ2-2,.,CATSDLRTGNTGELFF,TGTGCCACCAGTGATTTAAGGACGGGAAACACCGGGGAGCTGTTTTTT
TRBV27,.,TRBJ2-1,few,CASSSSFHNEQFF,TGTGCCAGCAGTTCTTCTTTCCACAATGAGCAGTTCTTC
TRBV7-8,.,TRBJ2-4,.,CASSLDWGLGTKNIQYF,TGTGCCAGCAGCTTGGACTGGGGCCTCGGAACCAAAAACATTCAGTACTTC
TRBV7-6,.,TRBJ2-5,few,CASSLAGEDQETQYF,TGTGCCAGCAGCTTAGCGGGAGAAGACCAAGAGACCCAGTACTTC
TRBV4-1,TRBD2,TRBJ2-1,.,CASSRQIGGGSGGTAYNEQFF,TGCGCCAGCAGCCGCCAAATAGGTGGTGGTAGCGGGGGAACCGCCTACAATGAGCAGTTCTTC
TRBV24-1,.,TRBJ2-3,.,CATSDFYPTGVGTDTQYF,TGTGCCACCAGTGATTTTTACCCCACGGGGGTGGGCACAGATACGCAGTATTTT
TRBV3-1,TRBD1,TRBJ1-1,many,CASSQGAGGSPEAFF,TGTGCCAGCAGCCAAGGTGCAGGGGGTAGTCCTGAAGCTTTCTTT
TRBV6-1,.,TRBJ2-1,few,CASSAASSYNEQFF,TGTGCCAGCAGTGCCGCTAGCTCCTACAATGAGCAGTTCTTC
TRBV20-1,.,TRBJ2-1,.,CSASGRTLHNEQFF,TGCAGTGCTAGCGGGAGAACCCTACACAATGAGCAGTTCTTC
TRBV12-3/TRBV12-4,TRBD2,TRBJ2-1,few,CASRVLAGGSYEQFF,TGTGCCAGCAGGGTACTAGCGGGAGGGTCTTATGAGCAGTTCTTC
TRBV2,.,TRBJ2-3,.,CASSVGKYTQYF,TGTGCCAGCAGTGTTGGGAAGTATACGCAGTATTTT
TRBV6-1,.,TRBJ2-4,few,CASRGGDSPKNIQYF,TGTGCCAGCAGAGGCGGGGACAGCCCCAAAAACATTCAGTACTTC